The text below deals with one T cell receptor (beta chain). The data were taken from a study of control samples from healthy donors and cancer patients. Repertoires were generated with immunoSEQ multiplex PCR, while TCRdb's copy carries only in-frame clones and drops some. The sample shows roughly 130,000 clones, 85% to 95% of them seen only once. Material: PBMCs. This clonotype originated in a man between 50 and 59 years old with head and neck cancer.

CDR3 loop: CASSSRDSSYEQYF. For the CDR3, the DNA is TGTGCCAGCAGCTCCCGGGACAGCTCCTACGAGCAGTACTTC. The chain has TRBV5-6 and TRBJ2-7; 7 positions match TRBD1. Losses at the gene ends were 3 bases for V and 0 bases for J; bases not matched to a gene: 3. The CDR3 is 14 residues long. Germline CDR1 SGHDT, CDR2 YYEEEE.